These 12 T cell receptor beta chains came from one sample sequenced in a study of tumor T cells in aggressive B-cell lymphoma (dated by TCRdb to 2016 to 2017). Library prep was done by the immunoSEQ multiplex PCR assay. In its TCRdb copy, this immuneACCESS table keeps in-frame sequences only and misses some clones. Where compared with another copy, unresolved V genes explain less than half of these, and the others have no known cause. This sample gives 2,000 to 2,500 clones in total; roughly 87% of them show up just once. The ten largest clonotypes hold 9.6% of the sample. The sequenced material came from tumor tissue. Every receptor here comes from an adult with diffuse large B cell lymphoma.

CDR3 coding DNA: TGTGCCAGCAGCTTGAAAGGGGATTACAATGAGCAGTTCTTC. Translating gives CASSLKGDYNEQFF. J is TRBJ2-1 and V is TRBV5-4, with D maybe TRBD1 (5 bases). The CDR3 length is 14 residues. V was clipped by 1 base and J by 4 bases, with 9 bases between them. Germline-derived CDR1 and CDR2 are SGHNT and YYREEE (reference sequence).

The CDR3 here is CASSSDRLSYEQYF. DNA of the CDR3: TGTGCCAGCAGCTCCGACAGGCTTTCCTACGAGCAGTACTTC. The chain carries TRBV5-6 and TRBJ2-7; TRBD1 is a possible D gene (6 bases). This CDR3 comprises 14 residues. V was shortened by 3 bases and J by 1 base, with 11 bases between the two germline ends. CDR1 SGHDT and CDR2 YYEEEE come from the germline V gene.

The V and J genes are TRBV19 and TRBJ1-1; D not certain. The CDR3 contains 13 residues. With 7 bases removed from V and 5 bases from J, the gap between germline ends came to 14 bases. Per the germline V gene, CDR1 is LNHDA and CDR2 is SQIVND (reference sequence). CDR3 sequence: CASKHRGGTEAFF. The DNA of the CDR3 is TGTGCCAGTAAGCACCGGGGAGGAACTGAAGCTTTCTTT.

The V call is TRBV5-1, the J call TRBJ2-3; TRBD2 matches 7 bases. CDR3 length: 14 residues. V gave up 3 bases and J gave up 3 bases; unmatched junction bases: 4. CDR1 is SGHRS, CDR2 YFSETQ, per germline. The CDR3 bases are TGCGCCAGCAGCTGGCGGGGGTGGACAGATACGCAGTATTTT. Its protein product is CASSWRGWTDTQYF.

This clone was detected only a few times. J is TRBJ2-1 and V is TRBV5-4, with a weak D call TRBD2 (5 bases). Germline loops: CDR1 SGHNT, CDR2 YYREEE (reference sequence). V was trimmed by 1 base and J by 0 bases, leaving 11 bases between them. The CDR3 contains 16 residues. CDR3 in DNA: TGTGCCAGCAGCTTGAGCCGGGAAAGCTCCTACAATGAGCAGTTCTTC. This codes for CASSLSRESSYNEQFF.

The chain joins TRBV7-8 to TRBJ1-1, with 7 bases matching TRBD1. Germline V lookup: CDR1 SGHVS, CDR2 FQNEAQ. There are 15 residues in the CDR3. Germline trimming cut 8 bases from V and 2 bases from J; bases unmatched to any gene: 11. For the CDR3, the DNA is TGTGCCAGCTCCGTTCATGGACAGGTAAACACTGAAGCTTTCTTT. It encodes CASSVHGQVNTEAFF.

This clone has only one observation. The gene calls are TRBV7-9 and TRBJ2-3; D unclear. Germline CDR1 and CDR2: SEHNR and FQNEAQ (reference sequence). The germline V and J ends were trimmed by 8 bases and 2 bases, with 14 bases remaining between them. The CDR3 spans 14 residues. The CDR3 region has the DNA TGTGCCAGCTCCTCAGCGCCGCCCACAGATACGCAGTATTTT. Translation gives CASSSAPPTDTQYF.

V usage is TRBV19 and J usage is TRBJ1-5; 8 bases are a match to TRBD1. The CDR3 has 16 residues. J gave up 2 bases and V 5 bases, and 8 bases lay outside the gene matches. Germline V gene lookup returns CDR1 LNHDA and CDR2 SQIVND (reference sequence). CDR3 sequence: CASSDQTGVGNQPQHF. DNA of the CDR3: TGTGCCAGTAGTGACCAGACAGGGGTCGGCAATCAGCCCCAGCATTTT.

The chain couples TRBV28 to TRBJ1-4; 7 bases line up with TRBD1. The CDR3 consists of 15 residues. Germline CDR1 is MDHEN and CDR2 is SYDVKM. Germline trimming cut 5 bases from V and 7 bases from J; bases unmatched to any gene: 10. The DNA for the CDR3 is TGTGCCAGCAGTCCACCGACAGGGAATCGTGAAAAACTGTTTTTT. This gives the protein CASSPPTGNREKLFF. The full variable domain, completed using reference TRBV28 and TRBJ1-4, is DVKVTQSSRYLVKRTGEKVFLECVQDMDHENMFWYRQDPGLGLRLIYFSYDVKMKEKGDIPEGYSVSREKKERFSLILESASTNQTSMYLCASSPPTGNREKLFFGSGTQLSVL.

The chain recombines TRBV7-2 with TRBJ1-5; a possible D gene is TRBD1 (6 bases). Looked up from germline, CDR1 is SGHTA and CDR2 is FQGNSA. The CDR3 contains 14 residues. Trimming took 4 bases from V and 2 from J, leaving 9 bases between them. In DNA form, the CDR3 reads TGTGCCAGCAGCTCTTCAGGGGGCAATCAGCCCCAGCATTTT. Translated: CASSSSGGNQPQHF.

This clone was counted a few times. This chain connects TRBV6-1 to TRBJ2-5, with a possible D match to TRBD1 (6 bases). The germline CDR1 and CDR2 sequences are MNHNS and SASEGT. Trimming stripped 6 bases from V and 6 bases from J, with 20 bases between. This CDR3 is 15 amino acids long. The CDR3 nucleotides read TGTGCCAGCAGGTTTCCCAGGGGAGAGTGGAAGACCCAGTACTTC. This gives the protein CASRFPRGEWKTQYF.

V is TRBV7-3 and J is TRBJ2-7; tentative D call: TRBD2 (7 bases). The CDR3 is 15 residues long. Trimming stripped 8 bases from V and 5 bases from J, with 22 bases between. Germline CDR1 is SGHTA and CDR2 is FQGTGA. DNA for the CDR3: TGTGCCAGCGCCTTTCTACCGGGGGGCGGCCACGAGCAGTACTTC. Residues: CASAFLPGGGHEQYF.